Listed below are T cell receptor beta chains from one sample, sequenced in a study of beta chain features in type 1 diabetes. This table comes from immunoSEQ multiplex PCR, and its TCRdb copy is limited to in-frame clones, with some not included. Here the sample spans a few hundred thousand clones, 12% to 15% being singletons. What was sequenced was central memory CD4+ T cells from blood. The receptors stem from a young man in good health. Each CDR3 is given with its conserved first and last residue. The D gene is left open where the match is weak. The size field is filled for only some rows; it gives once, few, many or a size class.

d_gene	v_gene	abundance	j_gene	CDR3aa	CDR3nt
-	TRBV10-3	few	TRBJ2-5	CAISESRGRETQYF	TGTGCCATCAGTGAGTCCCGGGGACGGGAGACCCAGTACTTC
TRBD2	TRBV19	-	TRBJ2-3	CASSIASGGSTDTQYF	TGTGCCAGTAGTATAGCGAGCGGGGGGTCCACAGATACGCAGTATTTT
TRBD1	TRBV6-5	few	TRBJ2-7	CAISGQFGGQGYF	TGTGCCATCAGTGGTCAATTTGGGGGACAGGGCTACTTC
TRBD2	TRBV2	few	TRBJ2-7	CASLYSGGTYEQYF	TGTGCCAGCTTGTATAGCGGGGGAACCTACGAGCAGTACTTC
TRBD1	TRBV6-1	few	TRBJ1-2	CASSRQGMAVLGYTF	TGTGCCAGCAGTAGACAGGGAATGGCCGTTCTTGGCTACACCTTC
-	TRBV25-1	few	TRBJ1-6	CASTPGDNSPLHF	TGTGCCAGCACCCCAGGGGATAATTCACCCCTCCACTTT
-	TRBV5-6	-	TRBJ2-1	CASSLGETRRNHNEQFF	TGTGCCAGCAGCTTGGGGGAGACTAGGAGGAATCACAATGAGCAGTTCTTC
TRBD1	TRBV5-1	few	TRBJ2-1	CASSFQGASYNEQFF	TGCGCCAGCAGCTTCCAGGGGGCTAGCTACAATGAGCAGTTCTTC
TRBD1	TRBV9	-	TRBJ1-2	CASSVADRPIYGYTF	TGTGCCAGCAGCGTAGCGGACAGGCCCATCTATGGCTACACCTTC
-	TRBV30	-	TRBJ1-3	CAWNAGTSGNTIYF	TGTGCCTGGAACGCCGGGACTTCTGGAAACACCATATATTTT
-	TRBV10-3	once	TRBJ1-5	CATGAGKNQPQHF	TGTGCCACCGGGGCAGGTAAAAATCAGCCCCAGCATTTT
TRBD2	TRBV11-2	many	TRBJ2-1	CASSLRPAGTPNEQFF	TGTGCCAGCAGCTTGCGTCCAGCGGGAACTCCCAATGAGCAGTTCTTC
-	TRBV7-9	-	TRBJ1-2	CASSLGQKGYGYTF	TGTGCCAGCAGCCTCGGACAAAAGGGGTATGGCTACACCTTC
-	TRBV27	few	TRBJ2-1	CASRRGAQGEQFF	TGTGCCAGCAGAAGAGGGGCCCAGGGTGAGCAGTTCTTC
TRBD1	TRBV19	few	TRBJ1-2	CASSTTASGTGDYGYTF	TGTGCCAGTAGTACAACCGCGTCCGGGACAGGGGACTATGGCTACACCTTC
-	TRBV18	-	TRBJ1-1	CASSPRARVTEAFF	TGTGCCAGCTCACCAAGGGCCAGGGTCACTGAAGCTTTCTTT
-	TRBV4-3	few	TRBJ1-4	CASSQELTRQRNEKLFF	TGCGCCAGCAGCCAAGAACTGACGCGACAGAGGAATGAAAAACTGTTTTTT
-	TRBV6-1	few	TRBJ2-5	CASLMGETQYF	TGTGCATCCCTTATGGGGGAGACCCAGTACTTC
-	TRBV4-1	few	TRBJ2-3	CASSQSGGAGFDTQYF	TGCGCCAGCAGCCAATCCGGGGGCGCGGGGTTCGATACGCAGTATTTT
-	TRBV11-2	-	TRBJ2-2	CASSLVGGVGGIIGELFF	TGTGCCAGCAGCTTAGTTGGAGGTGTCGGGGGTATCATCGGGGAGCTGTTTTTT
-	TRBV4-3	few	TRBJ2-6	CASSSGLTGANVLTF	TGCGCCAGCAGCTCAGGGTTAACTGGGGCCAACGTCCTGACTTTC
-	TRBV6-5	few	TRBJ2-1	CASSYSGPDGEQFF	TGTGCCAGCAGTTACTCGGGCCCGGATGGGGAGCAGTTCTTC
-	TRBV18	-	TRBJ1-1	CASSPDPDGEAFF	TGTGCCAGCTCACCGGACCCGGACGGTGAAGCTTTCTTT
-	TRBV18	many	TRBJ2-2	CASSPPKARSTGELFF	TGTGCCAGCTCACCACCGAAGGCTCGGAGCACCGGGGAGCTGTTTTTT
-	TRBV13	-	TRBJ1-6	CASGQGYSPLHF	TGTGCCAGCGGGCAGGGGTATTCACCCCTCCACTTT
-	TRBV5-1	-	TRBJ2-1	CASSLEIEQFF	TGCGCCAGCAGCTTGGAAATAGAGCAGTTCTTC
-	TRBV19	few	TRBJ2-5	CASSPRDSGYAQYF	TGTGCCAGTAGTCCTCGGGACTCAGGGTACGCCCAGTACTTC
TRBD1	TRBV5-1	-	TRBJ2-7	CASSLERDRASQYF	TGCGCCAGCAGCTTGGAAAGGGACAGAGCTTCCCAGTACTTC
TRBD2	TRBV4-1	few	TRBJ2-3	CASSQDSGRSIDTQYF	TGCGCCAGCAGCCAAGATAGCGGGAGATCGATAGATACGCAGTATTTT
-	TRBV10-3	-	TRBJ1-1	CAISESGVAYTEAFF	TGTGCCATCAGTGAGTCTGGGGTTGCGTACACTGAAGCTTTCTTT
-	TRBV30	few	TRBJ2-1	CAWSPRNEQFF	TGTGCCTGGAGTCCGCGGAATGAGCAGTTCTTC
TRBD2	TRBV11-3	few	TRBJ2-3	CASSPRTSGTDTQYF	TGTGCCAGCAGCCCCCGGACTAGCGGCACAGATACGCAGTATTTT
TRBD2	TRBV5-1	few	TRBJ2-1	CASSLIGTTGGNEQFF	TGCGCCAGCAGCTTAATCGGGACTACGGGGGGTAATGAGCAGTTCTTC
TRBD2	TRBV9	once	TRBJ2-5	CASSVGRGGEETQYF	TGTGCCAGCAGCGTAGGGCGGGGGGGCGAAGAGACCCAGTACTTC
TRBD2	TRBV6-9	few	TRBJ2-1	CASSYSLSGRELYNEQFF	TGTGCCAGCAGTTATTCACTTAGCGGGAGGGAATTATACAATGAGCAGTTCTTC
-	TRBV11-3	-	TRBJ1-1	CASSRTNTEAFF	TGTGCCAGCAGCCGAACTAACACTGAAGCTTTCTTT
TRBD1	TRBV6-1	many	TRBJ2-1	CASSPGTGSYNEQFF	TGTGCCAGCAGTCCCGGGACAGGGTCCTACAATGAGCAGTTCTTC
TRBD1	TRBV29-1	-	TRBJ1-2	CSVEGGRDRGNYGYTF	TGCAGCGTTGAAGGGGGGAGGGACAGGGGTAACTATGGCTACACCTTC
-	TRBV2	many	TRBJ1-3	CASSVGLNPGNTIYF	TGTGCCAGCAGTGTGGGACTAAACCCTGGAAACACCATATATTTT
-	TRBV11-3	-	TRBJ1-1	CASRRGGRDTEAFF	TGTGCCAGCAGAAGGGGAGGAAGGGACACTGAAGCTTTCTTT
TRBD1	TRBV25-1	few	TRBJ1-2	CASSRTGANYGYTF	TGTGCCAGCAGTCGAACAGGGGCTAACTATGGCTACACCTTC
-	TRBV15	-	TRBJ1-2	CATSRDRVGGYTF	TGTGCCACCAGCAGAGACAGGGTAGGAGGCTACACCTTC
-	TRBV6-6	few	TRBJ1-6	CASSYSRVENSPLHF	TGTGCCAGCAGTTACTCGAGGGTAGAAAATTCACCCCTCCACTTT
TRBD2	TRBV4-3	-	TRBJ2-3	CASSQDFAGDTDTQYF	TGCGCCAGCAGCCAAGACTTTGCGGGGGACACAGATACGCAGTATTTT
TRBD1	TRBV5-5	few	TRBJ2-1	CASSPGTGYNEQFF	TGTGCCAGCAGCCCCGGGACAGGGTACAATGAGCAGTTCTTC
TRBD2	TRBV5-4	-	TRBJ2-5	CASSQGLGEETQYF	TGCGCCAGCAGCCAAGGACTAGGAGAAGAGACCCAGTACTTC
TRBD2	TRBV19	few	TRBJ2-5	CASSYTSGEGETQYF	TGTGCCAGTAGTTACACTAGCGGGGAAGGAGAGACCCAGTACTTC
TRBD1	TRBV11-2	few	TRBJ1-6	CASSWGQGDTSPLHF	TGTGCCAGCAGCTGGGGACAGGGAGATACTTCACCCCTCCACTTT
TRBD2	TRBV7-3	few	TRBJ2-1	CASSLEAGGYNEQFF	TGTGCCAGCAGCTTAGAAGCGGGAGGCTACAATGAGCAGTTCTTC
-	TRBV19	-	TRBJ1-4	CASSIGPGRNEKLFF	TGTGCCAGTAGTATAGGTCCGGGCCGGAATGAAAAACTGTTTTTT
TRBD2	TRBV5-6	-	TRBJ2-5	CASSGLVPETQYF	TGTGCCAGCAGCGGACTAGTCCCAGAGACCCAGTACTTC
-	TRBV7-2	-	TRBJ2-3	CASSSTVSTDTQYF	TGTGCCAGCAGCTCGACAGTTAGCACAGATACGCAGTATTTT
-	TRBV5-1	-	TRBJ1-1	CASSLAVRGMNTEAFF	TGCGCCAGCAGCTTGGCCGTCAGGGGCATGAACACTGAAGCTTTCTTT
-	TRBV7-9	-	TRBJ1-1	CASSLNGGANTEAFF	TGTGCCAGCAGCCTAAATGGGGGCGCGAACACTGAAGCTTTCTTT
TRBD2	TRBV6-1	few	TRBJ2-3	CASSVTSGGVDTQYF	TGTGCCAGCAGTGTGACTAGCGGGGGGGTTGATACGCAGTATTTT
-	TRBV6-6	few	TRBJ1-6	CASSYDDGRLSPLHF	TGTGCCAGCAGTTATGACGACGGGAGACTGTCACCCCTCCACTTT
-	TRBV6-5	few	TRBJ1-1	CASSYWGRGDTEAFF	TGTGCCAGCAGTTACTGGGGACGGGGGGACACTGAAGCTTTCTTT